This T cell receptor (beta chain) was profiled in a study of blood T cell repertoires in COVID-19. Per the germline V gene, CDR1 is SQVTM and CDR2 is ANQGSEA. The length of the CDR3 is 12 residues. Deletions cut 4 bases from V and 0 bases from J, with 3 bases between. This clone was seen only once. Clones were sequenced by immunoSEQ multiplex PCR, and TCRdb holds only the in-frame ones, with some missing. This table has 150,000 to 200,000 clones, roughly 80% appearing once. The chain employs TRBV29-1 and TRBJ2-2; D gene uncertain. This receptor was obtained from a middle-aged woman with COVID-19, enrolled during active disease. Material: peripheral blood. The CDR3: CSVGPNTGELFF. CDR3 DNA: TGCAGCGTTGGGCCGAACACCGGGGAGCTGTTTTTT.